This entry is about one T cell receptor (beta chain). A template switching step contributed a universal primer site, while unique molecular identifiers were present in the cDNA. TCRdb analysed the 5' RACE reads with MiXCR anew, one entry per CDR3 protein. Among 450,000 to 600,000 distinct CDR3 sequences, 20% to 25% were seen once, and the ten largest hold approximately 0.49%. These data belong to a study of identical twins. The same data also contributed to another study, on yellow fever vaccine responses in identical twins.

This TCR derives from a woman in her late teens or twenties in good health. Sequencing was performed on CD4+ T cells sorted from blood.

The CDR3 bases are TGTGCCAGCAGTTACTACGGGTTAGCGGGAGAATACAATGAGCAGTTCTTC. Translated, it gives CASSYYGLAGEYNEQFF. This chain links TRBV6-2 or TRBV6-3 with TRBJ2-1; 9 bases line up with TRBD2. This CDR3 is 17 amino acids long. Per the germline V gene, CDR1 is MNHEY and CDR2 is SVGEGT. V shed 1 base and J 4 bases; nucleotides not matched to a gene: 8.